This T cell receptor beta chain was sequenced during a study of OX40 agonist ivuxolimab in advanced cancers. The CDR3 runs 14 residues. V lost 4 bases, J lost 2 bases, and 5 bases stayed unmatched. The germline V gene encodes CDR1 WSHSY and CDR2 SAAADI. Measured with immunoSEQ multiplex PCR; TCRdb has only the in-frame clones, and not every one. This table has about 50,000 clones, just under 95% appearing once. Sequenced here: CD4+ or CD8+ T cells sorted from blood, sampled in a trial of the OX40 agonist ivuxolimab. This TCR was sampled from an adult with an advanced solid tumor such as melanoma, head and neck, liver or kidney cancer. The chain is built from TRBV10-2 and TRBJ2-7; 7 positions match TRBD1. CDR3 DNA sequence: TGCGCCAGCAGTGCTAGGGACAGACCCTACGAGCAGTACTTC. Protein sequence: CASSARDRPYEQYF.